These 21 T cell receptor beta chains originate from one sample sequenced in a study of T-cell reconstitution after alpha-beta-depleted transplantation in children. Unique molecular identifiers were used in preparing the TCRbeta library. TCRdb ran MiXCR on the PCR reads and lists one entry per CDR3 protein. The table records about 980,000 distinct CDR3 sequences, less than 30% of them present only once. The sample was PBMCs, mostly from graft donor cells, taken 360 days after TCRalphabeta/CD19-depleted stem cell transplant. The receptor set was obtained from a boy less than two years old who had a stem cell transplant for SCID, so the T cells may come from the graft donor.

The sample holds a few counts of this clonotype. The chain carries TRBV7-9 and TRBJ1-4; TRBD1 aligns across 7 bases. CDR1 is SEHNR and CDR2 is FQNEAQ in the germline V gene (reference sequence). The J segment lost 4 bases and the V segment lost 4 bases, leaving 6 bases of the junction unmatched. The CDR3 is 15 residues long. The chain's CDR3 is CASSSRQGVNEKLFF. The CDR3, as DNA: TGTGCCAGCAGCTCCCGACAGGGCGTTAATGAAAAACTGTTTTTT.

The gene calls are TRBV20-1 and TRBJ2-1; TRBD2 agrees at 7 bases. Germline CDR1 and CDR2: DFQATT and SNEGSKA (reference sequence). There are 15 residues in the CDR3. V was clipped by 2 bases and J by 7 bases; unmatched bases: 11. CDR3 in amino acids: CSARKWTSIINEQFF. In DNA, the CDR3 is TGCAGTGCTAGAAAGTGGACTAGTATTATAAATGAGCAGTTCTTC.

The chain recombines TRBV4-1 with TRBJ2-1; D is ambiguous. V dropped 1 base and J dropped 6 bases, with 16 bases sitting between them. The germline gives CDR1 MGHRA, CDR2 YSYEKL. The CDR3 sequence is 16 residues long. The CDR3 coding sequence is TGCGCCAGCAGCCAAGTCGCGTGGCAGGTCCGCAATGAGCAGTTCTTC. This translates into CASSQVAWQVRNEQFF.

The sample holds many counts of this clonotype. The chain recombines TRBV5-1 with TRBJ2-7; D ambiguous. In germline, CDR1 is SGHRS, CDR2 YFSETQ. V was clipped by 1 base and J by 4 bases, with 6 bases between them. This CDR3 spans 12 amino acids. The CDR3: CASSLNFYEQYF. Here the CDR3 DNA reads TGCGCCAGCAGCTTGAACTTTTACGAGCAGTACTTC.

The sample holds a few counts of this clonotype. The chain employs TRBV12-3 or TRBV12-4 and TRBJ1-2; no reliable D call. The V and J ends lost 2 bases and 0 bases respectively, with 10 bases between them. There are 15 residues in the CDR3. Written as DNA, the CDR3 is TGTGCCAGCAGTTTATCGCCAGTGGCTAACTATGGCTACACCTTC. This gives the protein CASSLSPVANYGYTF.

This clonotype showed up many times. This chain uses TRBV9 with TRBJ2-2, with 12 bases aligning to TRBD1. This CDR3 is built from 13 residues. Germline V gene data show CDR1 as SGDLS and CDR2 as YYNGEE. V trimming: 7 bases; J trimming: 8 bases; junction bases outside the gene matches: 3. This CDR3 is CASRGQGAGELFF. DNA of the CDR3: TGTGCCAGCCGGGGACAGGGGGCAGGGGAGCTGTTTTTT.

This sequence joins TRBV28 and TRBJ1-5; tentatively, D is TRBD1 (6 bases). The CDR3 totals 13 residues. The germline V and J ends were trimmed by 5 bases and 7 bases, with 12 bases remaining between them. Germline loops: CDR1 MDHEN, CDR2 SYDVKM. CDR3 nucleotides: TGTGCCAGCAGTCCCCAGCAGGGGCAGCCCCAGCATTTT. Residues: CASSPQQGQPQHF.

The sample holds many counts of this clonotype. The chain joins TRBV12-3 or TRBV12-4 to TRBJ2-1; possible D gene TRBD2, 5 bases. This CDR3 is built from 14 residues. V was cut by 3 bases and J by 10 bases, with 16 bases left in between. The CDR3 loop is CASSFSPFGEEQFF. The CDR3 region has the DNA TGTGCCAGCAGTTTTTCCCCGTTCGGGGAAGAGCAGTTCTTC.

The table lists this clonotype with a count of one. A read error may account for a junction end that differs from germline. CDR3 nucleotides: TGTGCCACCAGCAGAGATCCCCTCCAAAGGGTTTCCACAAATACGCAGTATTTT. This translates into CATSRDPLQRVSTNTQYF. This chain connects TRBV15 to TRBJ2-3; D not resolved. Germline CDR1 LNHNV, CDR2 YYDKDF (reference sequence). This CDR3 spans 18 amino acids.

V usage is TRBV30 and J usage is TRBJ2-5; D ambiguous. The CDR3 is 13 residues long. Per germline, CDR1 GTSNPN and CDR2 SVGIG (reference sequence). Trimming stripped 1 base from V and 5 bases from J, with 11 bases between. The CDR3 sequence is CAWSGEGAETQYF. CDR3 nucleotide sequence: TGTGCCTGGAGTGGTGAAGGAGCGGAGACCCAGTACTTC.

The chain has TRBV29-1 and TRBJ1-3; no definite D call. The CDR3 is made up of 11 amino acids. CDR1 and CDR2 (germline): SQVTM, ANQGSEA. Trimming left V 5 bases short and J 7 bases short, with 9 bases between. The chain's CDR3 is CSVTGSNTIYF. DNA for the CDR3: TGCAGCGTTACCGGTTCCAACACCATATATTTT.

In its sample, this clonotype was seen many times. The genes are TRBV15 and TRBJ2-7; D possibly corresponds to TRBD1 (5 bases). CDR1 is LNHNV and CDR2 is YYDKDF in the germline V gene (reference sequence). V was clipped by 0 bases and J by 3 bases, with 9 bases between them. The CDR3 loop spans 14 amino acids. The CDR3 nucleotides are TGTGCCACCAGCAGAGAAGACGGACACTACGAGCAGTACTTC. This gives the protein CATSREDGHYEQYF.

V gene TRBV9 combines with J gene TRBJ1-1, with D uncertain. The V end lost 0 bases, the J end lost 1 base, and 7 bases lay between the germline ends. Germline CDR1 is SGDLS and CDR2 is YYNGEE. This CDR3 region has 14 residues. The CDR3: CASSVETANTEAFF. The DNA of the CDR3 is TGTGCCAGCAGCGTAGAGACGGCGAACACTGAAGCTTTCTTT.

This sequence joins TRBV15 and TRBJ2-7; the D call may be TRBD1 or TRBD2 (5 bases each). V was shortened by 0 bases and J by 2 bases, with 11 bases between the two germline ends. The CDR3 runs to 15 residues. The V gene's germline CDR1 is LNHNV and CDR2 YYDKDF (reference sequence). CDR3 bases: TGTGCCACCAGCAGAGATACTAGAGGGGCCTACGAGCAGTACTTC. It yields the protein CATSRDTRGAYEQYF.

V and J are TRBV11-1 and TRBJ2-2; TRBD1 matches at 7 bases. Germline loops: CDR1 SGHAT, CDR2 FQDESV (reference sequence). After removal of 5 bases from V and 5 bases from J, the junction contained 8 bases not matched to a gene. The CDR3 totals 15 residues. This CDR3 reads CASSTEGARTGELFF. In DNA form, the CDR3 reads TGTGCCAGCAGCACAGAGGGGGCCCGAACCGGGGAGCTGTTTTTT.

A few counts support this clonotype. This rearrangement joins TRBV5-1 to TRBJ2-1, with a tentative D call TRBD2 (6 bases). The length of the CDR3 is 16 residues. The V gene's germline CDR1 is SGHRS and CDR2 YFSETQ. Trimming took off 0 bases at V and 3 bases at J, with 13 bases between the two ends. CDR3 DNA sequence: TGCGCCAGCAGCTTGGGGGGGACTGCAAACTACAATGAGCAGTTCTTC. Its translation: CASSLGGTANYNEQFF.

The chain carries TRBV28 and TRBJ2-6; TRBD1 is a possible D gene (8 bases). CDR1 and CDR2 (germline): MDHEN, SYDVKM. Trimming cost V 8 bases and J 1 base, with 15 bases left between them. This CDR3 has 16 amino acids. CDR3 amino acids: CASSTGDYSGANVLTF. The CDR3 bases are TGTGCCAGCTCGACAGGGGACTATTCTGGGGCCAACGTCCTGACTTTC.

The genes are TRBV9 and TRBJ2-1, with 9 bases lining up with TRBD1. Germline CDR1 reads SGDLS; CDR2 reads YYNGEE. The trim removed 2 bases at V and 1 base at J, leaving 10 bases unmatched. The CDR3 is 18 residues long. The CDR3 spells CASSVSDRGVRSYNEQFF. As DNA, the CDR3 is TGTGCCAGCAGCGTTTCGGACAGGGGCGTCCGGTCCTACAATGAGCAGTTCTTC.

The chain is built from TRBV15 and TRBJ1-4; D possibly corresponds to TRBD1 (5 bases). Germline-derived CDR1 and CDR2 are LNHNV and YYDKDF (reference sequence). This CDR3 has 11 residues. The V end was cut by 9 bases, the J end by 8 bases, with 10 bases between. DNA of the CDR3: TGTGCCACTCGGGACCACGAAAAACTGTTTTTT. It specifies CATRDHEKLFF. The full variable domain, with the rest looked up from reference TRBV15 and TRBJ1-4, is DAMVIQNPRYQVTQFGKPVTLSCSQTLNHNVMYWYQQKSSQAPKLLFHYYDKDFNNEADTPDNFQSRRPNTSFCFLDIRSPGLGDTAMYLCATRDHEKLFFGSGTQLSVL.

This clonotype was counted between two and nine times. The CDR3 protein is CASSILPTGMDQPQHF. DNA for the CDR3: TGTGCCAGTAGTATCCTCCCCACGGGAATGGATCAGCCCCAGCATTTT. J is TRBJ1-5 and V is TRBV19, with no clear D. The V and J ends lost 3 bases and 5 bases respectively, with 17 bases between them. The CDR3 runs 16 residues. Germline V gives CDR1 LNHDA, CDR2 SQIVND (reference sequence).

V and J are TRBV12-3 or TRBV12-4 and TRBJ2-1; TRBD2 aligns across 11 bases. Germline trimming cut 1 base from V and 7 bases from J; bases unmatched to any gene: 9. The CDR3 sequence is 17 residues long. CDR3 nucleotides: TGTGCCAGCAGTTTAGGATTAGCGGGGGGGCCGGAGAATGAGCAGTTCTTC. Protein: CASSLGLAGGPENEQFF.